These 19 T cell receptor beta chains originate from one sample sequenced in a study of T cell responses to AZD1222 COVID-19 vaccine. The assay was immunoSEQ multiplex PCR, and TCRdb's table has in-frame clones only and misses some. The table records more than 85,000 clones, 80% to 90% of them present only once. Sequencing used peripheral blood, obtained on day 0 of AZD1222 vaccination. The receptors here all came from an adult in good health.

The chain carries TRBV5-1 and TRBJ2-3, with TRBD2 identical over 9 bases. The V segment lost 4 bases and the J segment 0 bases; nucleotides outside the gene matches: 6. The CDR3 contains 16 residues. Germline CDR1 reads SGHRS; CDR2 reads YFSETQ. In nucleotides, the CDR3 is TGCGCCAGCAGCGGGTTGCTAGCGGGGAGCACAGATACGCAGTATTTT. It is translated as CASSGLLAGSTDTQYF. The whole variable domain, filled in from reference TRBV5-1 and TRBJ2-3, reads KAGVTQTPRYLIKTRGQQVTLSCSPISGHRSVSWYQQTPGQGLQFLFEYFSETQRNKGNFPGRFSGRQFSNSRSEMNVSTLELGDSALYLCASSGLLAGSTDTQYFGPGTRLTVL.

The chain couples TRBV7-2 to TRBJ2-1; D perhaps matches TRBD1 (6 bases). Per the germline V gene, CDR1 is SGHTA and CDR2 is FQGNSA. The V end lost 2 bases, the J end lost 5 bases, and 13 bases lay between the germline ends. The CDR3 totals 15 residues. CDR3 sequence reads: CASSLSRGDHNEQFF. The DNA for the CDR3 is TGTGCCAGCAGCTTATCCAGGGGAGACCACAATGAGCAGTTCTTC.

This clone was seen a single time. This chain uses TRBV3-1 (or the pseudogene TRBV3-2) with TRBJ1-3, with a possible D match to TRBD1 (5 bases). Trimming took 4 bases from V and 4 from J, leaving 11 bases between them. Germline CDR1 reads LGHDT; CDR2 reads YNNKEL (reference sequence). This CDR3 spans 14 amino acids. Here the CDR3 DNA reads TGTGCCAGCAGCCCCGGGACGGGCGGAAACACCATATATTTT. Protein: CASSPGTGGNTIYF.

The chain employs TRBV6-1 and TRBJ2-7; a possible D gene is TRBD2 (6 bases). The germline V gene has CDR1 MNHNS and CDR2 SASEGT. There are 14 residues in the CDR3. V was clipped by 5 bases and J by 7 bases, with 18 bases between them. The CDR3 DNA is TGTGCCAGCAGTATGACTAGTTCGACGGGTGAGCAGTACTTC. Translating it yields CASSMTSSTGEQYF.

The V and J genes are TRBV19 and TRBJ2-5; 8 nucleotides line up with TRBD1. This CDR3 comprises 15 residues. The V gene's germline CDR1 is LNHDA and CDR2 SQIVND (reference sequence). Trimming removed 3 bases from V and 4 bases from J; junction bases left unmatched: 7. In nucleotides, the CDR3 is TGTGCCAGTAGTATCCGGGGACAGGTAGCAGAGACCCAGTACTTC. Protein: CASSIRGQVAETQYF. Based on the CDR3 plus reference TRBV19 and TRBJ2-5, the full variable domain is DGGITQSPKYLFRKEGQNVTLSCEQNLNHDAMYWYRQDPGQGLRLIYYSQIVNDFQKGDIAEGYSVSREKKESFPLTVTSAQKNPTAFYLCASSIRGQVAETQYFGPGTRLLVL.

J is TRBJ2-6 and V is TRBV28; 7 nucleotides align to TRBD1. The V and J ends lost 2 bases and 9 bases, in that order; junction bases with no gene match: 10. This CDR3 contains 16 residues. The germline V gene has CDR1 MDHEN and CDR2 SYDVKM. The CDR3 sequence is CASSLPFRQGYNVLTF. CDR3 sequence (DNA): TGTGCCAGCAGTTTACCCTTCCGACAGGGTTACAACGTCCTGACTTTC.

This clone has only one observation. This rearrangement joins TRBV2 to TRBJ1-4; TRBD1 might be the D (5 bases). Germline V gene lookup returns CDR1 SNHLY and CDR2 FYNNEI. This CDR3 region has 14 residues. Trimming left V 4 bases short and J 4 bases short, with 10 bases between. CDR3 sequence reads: CASSGDVINEKLFF. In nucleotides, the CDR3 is TGTGCCAGCAGTGGGGACGTAATTAATGAAAAACTGTTTTTT. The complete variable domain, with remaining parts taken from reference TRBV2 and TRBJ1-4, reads EPEVTQTPSHQVTQMGQEVILRCVPISNHLYFYWYRQILGQKVEFLVSFYNNEISEKSEIFDDQFSVERPDGSNFTLKIRSTKLEDSAMYFCASSGDVINEKLFFGSGTQLSVL.

The CDR3, as DNA: TGTGCCAGCAGTGACGGGGATAGGCAGCCCCAGCATTTT. Amino acids: CASSDGDRQPQHF. The chain employs TRBV6-4 and TRBJ1-5; D not resolved. The CDR3 has 13 residues. Between the trimmed V and J ends, which lost 2 bases and 7 bases, there was a span of 9 bases. Germline V gene sequence: CDR1 MRHNA, CDR2 SNTAGT.

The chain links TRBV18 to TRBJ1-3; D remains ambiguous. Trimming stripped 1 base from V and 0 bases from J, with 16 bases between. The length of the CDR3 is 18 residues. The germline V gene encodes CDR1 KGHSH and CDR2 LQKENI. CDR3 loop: CASSPRGPSANSGNTIYF. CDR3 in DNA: TGTGCCAGCTCACCACGAGGGCCCTCGGCAAACTCTGGAAACACCATATATTTT.

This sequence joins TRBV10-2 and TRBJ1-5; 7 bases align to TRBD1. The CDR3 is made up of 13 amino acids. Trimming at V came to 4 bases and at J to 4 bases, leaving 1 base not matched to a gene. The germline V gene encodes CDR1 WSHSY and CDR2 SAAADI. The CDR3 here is CASSGTGNQPQHF. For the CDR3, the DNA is TGCGCCAGCAGTGGGACAGGAAATCAGCCCCAGCATTTT.

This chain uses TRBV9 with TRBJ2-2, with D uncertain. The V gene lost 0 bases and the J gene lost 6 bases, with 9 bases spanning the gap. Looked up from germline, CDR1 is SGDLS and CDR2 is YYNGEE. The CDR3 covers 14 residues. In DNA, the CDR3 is TGTGCCAGCAGCGTAGATCTAGTCCCCGGGGAGCTGTTTTTT. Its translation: CASSVDLVPGELFF.

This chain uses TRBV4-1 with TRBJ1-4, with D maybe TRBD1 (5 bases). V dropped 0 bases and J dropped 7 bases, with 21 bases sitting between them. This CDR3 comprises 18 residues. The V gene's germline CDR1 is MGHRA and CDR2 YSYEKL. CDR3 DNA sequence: TGCGCCAGCAGCCAAGACCGGGACGGGGTAGGGTCTGGTGAAAAACTGTTTTTT. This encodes CASSQDRDGVGSGEKLFF.

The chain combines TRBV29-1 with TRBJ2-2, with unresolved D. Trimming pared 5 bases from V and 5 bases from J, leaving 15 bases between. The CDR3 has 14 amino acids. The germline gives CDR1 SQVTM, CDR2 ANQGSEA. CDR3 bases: TGCAGCGTTAAGGGCGGCGAGGATACCGGGGAGCTGTTTTTT. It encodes CSVKGGEDTGELFF.

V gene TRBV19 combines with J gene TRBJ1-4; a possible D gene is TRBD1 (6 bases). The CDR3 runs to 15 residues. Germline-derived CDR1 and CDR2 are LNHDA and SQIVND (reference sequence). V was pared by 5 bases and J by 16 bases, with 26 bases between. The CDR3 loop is CASSGTGTRNRVEFF. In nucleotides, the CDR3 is TGTGCCAGTAGTGGGACCGGGACACGGAATAGGGTCGAGTTTTTT.

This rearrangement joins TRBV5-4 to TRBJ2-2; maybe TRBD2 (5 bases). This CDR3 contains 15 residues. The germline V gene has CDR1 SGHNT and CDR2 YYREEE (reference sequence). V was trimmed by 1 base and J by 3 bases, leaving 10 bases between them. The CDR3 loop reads CASSLMGVDTGELFF. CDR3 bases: TGTGCCAGCAGCTTGATGGGAGTTGACACCGGGGAGCTGTTTTTT.

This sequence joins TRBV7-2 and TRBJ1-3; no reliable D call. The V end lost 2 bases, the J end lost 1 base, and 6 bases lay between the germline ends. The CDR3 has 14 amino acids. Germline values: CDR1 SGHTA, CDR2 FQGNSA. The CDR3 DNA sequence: TGTGCCAGCAGCTTACCTAGTTCTGGAAACACCATATATTTT. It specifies CASSLPSSGNTIYF.

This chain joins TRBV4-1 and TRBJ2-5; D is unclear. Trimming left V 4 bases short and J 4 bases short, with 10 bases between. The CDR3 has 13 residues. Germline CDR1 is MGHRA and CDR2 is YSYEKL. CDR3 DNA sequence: TGCGCCAGCAGCCGCTCATCGGGAGAGACCCAGTACTTC. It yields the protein CASSRSSGETQYF.

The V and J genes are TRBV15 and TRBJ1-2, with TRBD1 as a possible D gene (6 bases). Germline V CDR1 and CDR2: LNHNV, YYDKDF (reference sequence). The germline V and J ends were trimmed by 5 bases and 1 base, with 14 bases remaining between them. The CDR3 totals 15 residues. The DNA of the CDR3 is TGTGCCACCAGCGAAGGCCAGGGGATTAACTATGGCTACACCTTC. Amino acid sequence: CATSEGQGINYGYTF. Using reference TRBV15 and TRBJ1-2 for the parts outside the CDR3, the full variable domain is DAMVIQNPRYQVTQFGKPVTLSCSQTLNHNVMYWYQQKSSQAPKLLFHYYDKDFNNEADTPDNFQSRRPNTSFCFLDIRSPGLGDTAMYLCATSEGQGINYGYTFGSGTRLTVV.

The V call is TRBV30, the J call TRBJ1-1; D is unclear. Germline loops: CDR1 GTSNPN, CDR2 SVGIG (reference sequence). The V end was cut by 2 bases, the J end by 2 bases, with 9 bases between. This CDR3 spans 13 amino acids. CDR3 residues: CAWSSGLNTEAFF. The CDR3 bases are TGTGCCTGGAGTAGTGGGCTTAACACTGAAGCTTTCTTT.